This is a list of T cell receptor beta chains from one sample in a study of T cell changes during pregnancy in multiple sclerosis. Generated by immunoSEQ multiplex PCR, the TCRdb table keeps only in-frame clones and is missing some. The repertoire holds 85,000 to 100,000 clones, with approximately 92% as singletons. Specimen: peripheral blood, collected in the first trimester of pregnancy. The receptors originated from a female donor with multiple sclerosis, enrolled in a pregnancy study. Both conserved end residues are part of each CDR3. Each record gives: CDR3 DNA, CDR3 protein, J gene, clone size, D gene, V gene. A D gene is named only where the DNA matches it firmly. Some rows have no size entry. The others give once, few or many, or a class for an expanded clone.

TGCGCCAGCAGCCAAGGGGTAGCGGGAGGGCCTAAACGGCCGCCCGAGCAGTACTTC,CASSQGVAGGPKRPPEQYF,TRBJ2-7,.,TRBD2,TRBV4-1
TGTGCCAGCAGCCCCCCGGAGGGTACTGAAGCTTTCTTT,CASSPPEGTEAFF,TRBJ1-1,.,.,TRBV7-8
TGTGCCAGCATGGGACAATTGAACACTGAAGCTTTCTTT,CASMGQLNTEAFF,TRBJ1-1,.,.,TRBV28
TGCGCCAGCAGCTTGGCAACACTGGGGCAAAGTGGAAACACCATATATTTT,CASSLATLGQSGNTIYF,TRBJ1-3,.,.,TRBV5-1
TGCGCCAGCAGCGATACCGGGACAGGGTCACAGCAGCCCCAGCATTTT,CASSDTGTGSQQPQHF,TRBJ1-5,few,TRBD1,TRBV10-2
TGTGCCAGCAGTCCGGGACATAACACAGATACGCAGTATTTT,CASSPGHNTDTQYF,TRBJ2-3,.,.,TRBV6-5
TGTGCCAGCTCACCACCGAGCAGGACTGAAGCTTTCTTT,CASSPPSRTEAFF,TRBJ1-1,.,.,TRBV18
TGTGCCAGCAGCTTAGGTACTAAGTACAATGAGCAGTTCTTC,CASSLGTKYNEQFF,TRBJ2-1,.,.,TRBV13
TGTGCCAGCAGTTTATTGATCGGGGGGGCTCAGCAGTTCTTC,CASSLLIGGAQQFF,TRBJ2-1,.,TRBD2,TRBV27
TGTGCCAGCAGCCCTACGCAGGGTCCCGGGACCCAGTACTTC,CASSPTQGPGTQYF,TRBJ2-5,.,.,TRBV6-5
TGTGCCAGCAGCACGGACAGGGACAATGAGCAGTTCTTC,CASSTDRDNEQFF,TRBJ2-1,once,TRBD1,TRBV7-2
TGTGCCTGGAGTGTAGGCGCCGGGGGCTATGGCTACACCTTC,CAWSVGAGGYGYTF,TRBJ1-2,.,.,TRBV30
TGTGCCAGCAGCTCGAGATCCGGGACAGGGGGTATCAATGAGCAGTTCTTC,CASSSRSGTGGINEQFF,TRBJ2-1,once,TRBD1,TRBV5-5
TGTGCCAGCAGTTTACAGGGTCATCAGCCCCAGCATTTT,CASSLQGHQPQHF,TRBJ1-5,.,.,TRBV27
TGTGCCAGCAGCGTGGACAGACCGACCTACAATGAGCAGTTCTTC,CASSVDRPTYNEQFF,TRBJ2-1,.,.,TRBV9
TGTGCCAGCTCCGCCGTCCCCACAGGGCTCCTTCTTGGAAACACCATATATTTT,CASSAVPTGLLLGNTIYF,TRBJ1-3,.,.,TRBV18
TGCAGCGCTAGAATCACAGGGACCCACGAGCAGTACTTC,CSARITGTHEQYF,TRBJ2-7,.,.,TRBV29-1
TGTGCCAGCAGCCCATCAGGACTGCCTAACACAGATACGCAGTATTTT,CASSPSGLPNTDTQYF,TRBJ2-3,.,.,TRBV9
TGTGCCAGCAGTTTGGCCCGGGACAGGGTCAACTATGGCTACACCTTC,CASSLARDRVNYGYTF,TRBJ1-2,.,TRBD1,TRBV27
TGTGCCAGCAGCGTAGGATCCGGGAGTCTAGAGACCCAGTACTTC,CASSVGSGSLETQYF,TRBJ2-5,.,.,TRBV9
TGTGCCAGCAGCTCAGTACGCGCGGGACTAGCGGGAGGTACCTACGAGCAGTACTTC,CASSSVRAGLAGGTYEQYF,TRBJ2-7,.,TRBD2,TRBV7-8
TGTGCCAGCAGTGAAACTCCGGCGGATCGTAGCTTC,CASSETPADRSF,TRBJ2-7,.,.,TRBV2
TGTGCCAGCAGCTCGGGCTCCCTCAGGGCCTACGAGCAGTACTTC,CASSSGSLRAYEQYF,TRBJ2-7,few,.,TRBV7-2
TGCGCCAGCAGCTTGGCCTCAGGAGGGGCAGATACGCAGTATTTT,CASSLASGGADTQYF,TRBJ2-3,.,.,TRBV5-1
TGTGCCAGCAGTTTATCTCGAAGCGGGCTGGATCAGCCCCAGCATTTT,CASSLSRSGLDQPQHF,TRBJ1-5,once,.,TRBV27
TGCGCCAGCAGTGAGTCCTGGAGCTACGAGCAGTACTTC,CASSESWSYEQYF,TRBJ2-7,.,.,TRBV10-2
TGTGCCAGCAGCCAAGGGGCGGGAGGTGGCTACGAGCAGTACTTC,CASSQGAGGGYEQYF,TRBJ2-7,once,TRBD2,TRBV4-2
TGTGCCAGCAGTGAGAGGTCCCGGGGAGCTGTTTTT,CASSERSRGAVF,TRBJ2-2,once,.,TRBV6-1
TGTGCCAGCAGCGCCTTGACTAGCCCGAACACCGGGGAGCTGTTTTTT,CASSALTSPNTGELFF,TRBJ2-2,.,TRBD2,TRBV9
TGTGCCAGCAGCGTAGGAGCGGACCCCTACGAGCAGTACTTC,CASSVGADPYEQYF,TRBJ2-7,.,.,TRBV9
TGTGCCAGCAGCTTGAGGGACAGGGGGCATCTGGGCGCTTTCTTT,CASSLRDRGHLGAFF,TRBJ1-1,.,TRBD1,TRBV5-6
TGCGCCAGCAGCTTGGCGGGGTCATCCTACAATGAGCAGTTCTTC,CASSLAGSSYNEQFF,TRBJ2-1,.,.,TRBV5-1
TGTGCCAGCAGCTTCGCCAGCTCCTACGAGCAGTACTTC,CASSFASSYEQYF,TRBJ2-7,.,.,TRBV7-2
TGCGCCAGCAGCCTTACTAGGCCAGAGACCCAGTACTTC,CASSLTRPETQYF,TRBJ2-5,.,.,TRBV4-1
TGTGCCAGCAGCAATTCAGGGGTGCGACGAGAAGCTTTCTTT,CASSNSGVRREAFF,TRBJ1-1,.,.,TRBV7-9
TGTGCTAGCCCCAGGGGGCCAGATACGCAGTATTTT,CASPRGPDTQYF,TRBJ2-3,.,TRBD1,TRBV6-6
TGTGCCAGCAGCTTAATCTACACCGGGGAGCTGTTTTTT,CASSLIYTGELFF,TRBJ2-2,.,.,TRBV11-1
TGTGCCAGCAGCCGGGGACAGGGCTACGAGCAGTACTTC,CASSRGQGYEQYF,TRBJ2-7,.,TRBD1,TRBV14
TGCGCCAGCAGCTTGGCCGGGAGTCCCGTGGACGAGCAGTACTTC,CASSLAGSPVDEQYF,TRBJ2-7,.,.,TRBV5-1
TGTGCCAGCAGTTTGGCCCTAGCGCCCTACAATGAGCAGTTCTTC,CASSLALAPYNEQFF,TRBJ2-1,.,.,TRBV28
TGTGCCAGCAGCCCCGGGACAGGCCCCTACGAGCAGTACTTC,CASSPGTGPYEQYF,TRBJ2-7,.,TRBD1,TRBV5-5